The next 11 T cell receptor beta chains were all read from a single sample in a study of blood T cell repertoires in COVID-19 (dated by TCRdb to between 2020 and 2021). Library preparation was by the immunoSEQ multiplex PCR assay. In TCRdb, the immuneACCESS table is reduced to in-frame sequences with V and J assigned. These tables do not hold every clone; where another copy was compared, an unresolved V gene accounts for under half, and the others remain unexplained. This sample comprises some 70,000 clones, around nine tenths of them detected only once. The ten largest clones represent 0.58% of the sample. Sequenced material: peripheral blood. Receptor source: a man in his sixties with acute or convalescent COVID-19.

V and J are TRBV10-1 and TRBJ2-5; 10 bases match TRBD2. CDR3 size: 14 residues. V gave up 6 bases and J gave up 5 bases; unmatched junction bases: 6. Germline values: CDR1 WNHNN, CDR2 SYGVQD (reference sequence). CDR3 loop: CASSRASGGETQYF. The CDR3 bases are TGCGCCAGCAGCAGGGCTAGCGGGGGTGAGACCCAGTACTTC.

The chain recombines TRBV4-1 with TRBJ1-1; D gene unclear. The ends were cut back, 5 bases at V and 4 bases at J, with 14 bases in the middle. The CDR3 is 14 amino acids. Germline CDR1 reads MGHRA; CDR2 reads YSYEKL. The CDR3, as DNA: TGCGCCAGCAGCAGCCCGGGAGGAGGCACTGAAGCTTTCTTT. Amino acids: CASSSPGGGTEAFF.

The V and J genes are TRBV28 and TRBJ2-3; D uncertain. The germline CDR1 and CDR2 sequences are MDHEN and SYDVKM. V gave up 4 bases and J gave up 3 bases, with 5 bases separating them. This CDR3 region has 12 residues. Here the CDR3 reads CASSSTTDTQYF. The CDR3 DNA sequence: TGTGCCAGCAGTTCGACTACAGATACGCAGTATTTT.

The chain combines TRBV28 with TRBJ2-7; tentative D call: TRBD1 (6 bases). Between the trimmed V and J ends, which lost 9 bases and 0 bases, there was a span of 12 bases. CDR1 is MDHEN and CDR2 is SYDVKM in the germline V gene. The CDR3 extends over 13 amino acids. The CDR3 region is CASRDTSSYEQYF. The CDR3 nucleotides read TGTGCCAGTAGGGACACGAGCTCCTACGAGCAGTACTTC.

V is TRBV27 and J is TRBJ2-2; 9 bases fit TRBD2. CDR1 and CDR2 from the germline V gene are MNHEY and SMNVEV (reference sequence). After removal of 3 bases from V and 3 bases from J, the junction contained 2 bases not matched to a gene. This CDR3 comprises 15 residues. The CDR3 protein is CASSFQRGDTGELFF. CDR3 nucleotides: TGTGCCAGCAGTTTTCAGCGGGGGGACACCGGGGAGCTGTTTTTT.

V and J are TRBV5-1 and TRBJ2-5; D is perhaps TRBD1 (5 bases). V lost 4 bases and J lost 4, with 11 bases in between. This CDR3 comprises 13 residues. Germline V gives CDR1 SGHRS, CDR2 YFSETQ. The CDR3 coding sequence is TGCGCCAGCAGCCCTTGGACATTAGAGACCCAGTACTTC. It yields the protein CASSPWTLETQYF. Variable domain in full (rest from reference TRBV5-1 and TRBJ2-5): KAGVTQTPRYLIKTRGQQVTLSCSPISGHRSVSWYQQTPGQGLQFLFEYFSETQRNKGNFPGRFSGRQFSNSRSEMNVSTLELGDSALYLCASSPWTLETQYFGPGTRLLVL.

This rearrangement joins TRBV18 to TRBJ2-3, with D tentatively TRBD2 (6 bases). There are 14 residues in the CDR3. V dropped 5 bases and J dropped 3 bases, with 12 bases sitting between them. The germline gives CDR1 KGHSH, CDR2 LQKENI. CDR3 region: CASSIGRGTDTQYF. As DNA, the CDR3 is TGTGCCAGCTCAATCGGACGGGGGACAGATACGCAGTATTTT.

This clone is a singleton in its sample. The chain has TRBV30 and TRBJ1-2, with D perhaps TRBD1 (6 bases). Trimming stripped 4 bases from V and 5 bases from J, with 8 bases between. CDR1 is GTSNPN, CDR2 SVGIG, per germline (reference sequence). This CDR3 comprises 11 residues. CDR3 amino acids: CAWTGVYGYTF. In DNA, the CDR3 is TGTGCCTGGACAGGGGTTTATGGCTACACCTTC.

The rearrangement links TRBV11-2 to TRBJ2-5; TRBD1 agrees at 7 bases. V shed 1 base and J 5 bases; nucleotides not matched to a gene: 7. The CDR3 has 15 amino acids. Germline lookup yields CDR1 SGHAT and CDR2 FQNNGV. CDR3 sequence: CASSLGDREWETQYF. Here the CDR3 DNA reads TGTGCCAGCAGCTTAGGAGACAGGGAGTGGGAGACCCAGTACTTC.

The chain is built from TRBV5-4 and TRBJ1-2; D might be TRBD1 (6 bases). CDR1 is SGHNT and CDR2 is YYREEE in the germline V gene (reference sequence). V lost 4 bases and J 3 bases, leaving 16 bases between the germline ends. This CDR3 contains 15 residues. CDR3 region: CASSRAGGSDYGYTF. The CDR3 coding sequence is TGTGCCAGCAGCCGCGCGGGGGGCTCGGACTATGGCTACACCTTC.

The chain employs TRBV23-1 and TRBJ1-6; no definite D call. TRBV23-1 is filed as an ORF, its function uncertain. CDR3 size: 15 residues. Trimming pared 6 bases from V and 0 bases from J, leaving 9 bases between. In DNA form, the CDR3 reads TGCGCCAGCAGGGGCGGGTACTCCTATAATTCACCCCTCCACTTT. The encoded protein is CASRGGYSYNSPLHF.